Presented here are 28 T cell receptor beta chains from one specimen sequenced in a study of blood T cell repertoires in COVID-19. TCRdb's table, derived via immunoSEQ multiplex PCR, lists solely in-frame clones and lacks some. The profile covers 230,000 or so clones, with 86% appearing a single time and over 3% taken by the ten largest. Sequencing input: PBMCs or T cells enriched from blood (not recorded which). The receptors stem from a woman in her thirties or forties with acute COVID-19.

The rearrangement uses TRBV27 and TRBJ2-3; TRBD2 matches at 13 bases. From germline, CDR1 is MNHEY and CDR2 SMNVEV (reference sequence). V shed 6 bases, J shed 3 bases, and the junction held 6 bases outside the gene matches. This CDR3 comprises 16 residues. For the CDR3, the DNA is TGTGCCAGCAGCCCAACACTAGCGGGGGGGACAGATACGCAGTATTTT. It codes for CASSPTLAGGTDTQYF.

This clone was counted a few times. The genes are TRBV7-9 and TRBJ2-2; D not resolved. This CDR3 is built from 16 residues. Trimming pared 1 base from V and 0 bases from J, leaving 9 bases between. CDR1 and CDR2 (germline): SEHNR, FQNEAQ (reference sequence). The CDR3: CASSLDLLANTGELFF. The CDR3 DNA is TGTGCCAGCAGCTTAGATTTACTCGCGAACACCGGGGAGCTGTTTTTT.

This sequence joins TRBV5-1 and TRBJ1-6; D is unclear. The CDR3 extends over 14 amino acids. Between the trimmed V and J ends, which lost 0 bases and 8 bases, there was a span of 9 bases. CDR1 SGHRS and CDR2 YFSETQ come from the germline V gene. The CDR3 DNA reads as TGCGCCAGCAGCTTGGGTACGGGGTATTCACCCCTCCACTTT. Translated, it gives CASSLGTGYSPLHF. The variable domain in full, completed from reference TRBV5-1 and TRBJ1-6, reads KAGVTQTPRYLIKTRGQQVTLSCSPISGHRSVSWYQQTPGQGLQFLFEYFSETQRNKGNFPGRFSGRQFSNSRSEMNVSTLELGDSALYLCASSLGTGYSPLHFGNGTRLTVT.

This chain joins TRBV6-5 and TRBJ1-1; TRBD1 is a possible D gene (6 bases). Germline V CDR1 and CDR2: MNHEY, SVGAGI. V was shortened by 8 bases and J by 2 bases, with 15 bases between the two germline ends. The CDR3 is 14 residues long. The CDR3 protein is CASCRGPDNTEAFF. The CDR3 DNA sequence: TGTGCCAGCTGCAGGGGACCGGACAACACTGAAGCTTTCTTT.

The chain recombines TRBV7-8 with TRBJ1-5; D is unresolved. V shed 1 base and J shed 5 bases, with 12 bases lying between them. CDR3 size: 15 residues. The germline V gene has CDR1 SGHVS and CDR2 FQNEAQ. The DNA of the CDR3 is TGTGCCAGCAGCTTAGTGAGTTCCTTCGATCAGCCCCAGCATTTT. It is translated as CASSLVSSFDQPQHF.

The rearrangement uses TRBV7-3 and TRBJ1-2; TRBD1 is a possible D gene (6 bases). Germline CDR1 and CDR2: SGHTA and FQGTGA. Trimming removed 5 bases at V and 5 bases at J, with 18 bases between. The CDR3 consists of 15 residues. The CDR3 region is CASSPGPGVGYGYTF. DNA for the CDR3: TGTGCCAGCAGCCCTGGACCAGGGGTAGGATATGGCTACACCTTC.

V is TRBV5-6 and J is TRBJ2-6; TRBD2 agrees at 9 bases. The germline V gene encodes CDR1 SGHDT and CDR2 YYEEEE. This CDR3 region has 18 residues. V shed 4 bases and J 0 bases; nucleotides not matched to a gene: 8. CDR3: CASSPLAGAISGANVLTF. Written as DNA, the CDR3 is TGTGCCAGCAGCCCCTTAGCGGGGGCTATCTCTGGGGCCAACGTCCTGACTTTC.

This chain joins TRBV6-5 and TRBJ2-3; 7 bases line up with TRBD2. CDR3 length equals 15 residues. Germline CDR1 is MNHEY and CDR2 is SVGAGI. After removal of 4 bases from V and 0 bases from J, the junction contained 4 bases not matched to a gene. CDR3 loop: CASSSGEGSTDTQYF. The CDR3 DNA is TGTGCCAGCAGTTCCGGGGAGGGTAGCACAGATACGCAGTATTTT.

The CDR3 is CASSFSQDRGRGYTF. The CDR3 DNA follows: TGTGCCAGCAGCTTCTCGCAGGACAGGGGGCGCGGCTACACCTTC. The chain joins TRBV7-2 to TRBJ1-2, with 11 positions matching TRBD1. CDR1 and CDR2 from the germline V gene are SGHTA and FQGNSA. With V trimmed by 3 bases and J by 8 bases, 8 bases remained unmatched. CDR3 length equals 15 residues.

The V call is TRBV2, the J call TRBJ1-2; D possibly corresponds to TRBD1 (6 bases). Germline CDR1 reads SNHLY; CDR2 reads FYNNEI. The CDR3 contains 14 residues. Between the trimmed V and J ends, which lost 7 bases and 0 bases, there was a span of 12 bases. CDR3 sequence (DNA): TGTGCCAGCATAGGGGGTATCACTAACTATGGCTACACCTTC. Its translation: CASIGGITNYGYTF. Filled out from reference TRBV2 and TRBJ1-2, the complete variable domain reads EPEVTQTPSHQVTQMGQEVILRCVPISNHLYFYWYRQILGQKVEFLVSFYNNEISEKSEIFDDQFSVERPDGSNFTLKIRSTKLEDSAMYFCASIGGITNYGYTFGSGTRLTVV.

This clone was detected once. V is TRBV7-3 and J is TRBJ1-1, with 9 positions matching TRBD1. There are 16 residues in the CDR3. V lost 2 bases, J lost 3 bases, and 7 bases stayed unmatched. Germline lookup yields CDR1 SGHTA and CDR2 FQGTGA. CDR3 bases: TGTGCCAGCAGCTTAGTTGCGACAGGGGGTGACACTGAAGCTTTCTTT. Translation: CASSLVATGGDTEAFF.

This clone appeared a few times. The chain uses TRBV18 and TRBJ2-7; 12 bases align to TRBD2. V shed 0 bases, J shed 0 bases, and the junction held 15 bases outside the gene matches. In germline, CDR1 is KGHSH, CDR2 LQKENI. This CDR3 is 21 amino acids long. The CDR3 DNA reads TGTGCCAGCTCACCACCGTTACTAGCGGGGGGTAAATACTGGGGCTCCTACGAGCAGTACTTC. Residues: CASSPPLLAGGKYWGSYEQYF.

V gene TRBV5-1 combines with J gene TRBJ2-3; TRBD2 aligns across 15 bases. After removal of 5 bases from V and 7 bases from J, the junction contained 14 bases not matched to a gene. CDR1 is SGHRS, CDR2 YFSETQ, per germline. The CDR3 covers 18 residues. CDR3 amino acids: CASSPRIGTSGGSNTQYF. The CDR3 coding sequence is TGCGCCAGCAGTCCACGAATCGGGACTAGCGGGGGGTCGAATACGCAGTATTTT.

The chain carries TRBV12-3 or TRBV12-4 and TRBJ1-2; 7 nucleotides line up with TRBD1. V shed 3 bases, J shed 7 bases, and the junction held 5 bases outside the gene matches. The length of the CDR3 is 13 residues. As DNA, the CDR3 is TGTGCCAGCAGTTTGGTAGGGGGCGGTGGCTACACCTTC. Amino acids: CASSLVGGGGYTF.

The chain is built from TRBV9 and TRBJ2-2, with D perhaps TRBD2 (6 bases). CDR1 and CDR2 (germline): SGDLS, YYNGEE. There are 15 residues in the CDR3. The V end was cut by 0 bases, the J end by 1 base, with 7 bases between. Written as DNA, the CDR3 is TGTGCCAGCAGCGTAGTCGGGGGGAACACCGGGGAGCTGTTTTTT. Amino acids: CASSVVGGNTGELFF.

This chain uses TRBV10-2 with TRBJ1-1, with 9 nucleotides matching TRBD1. This CDR3 spans 13 amino acids. V shed 3 bases, J shed 5 bases, and the junction held 1 base outside the gene matches. Germline-derived CDR1 and CDR2 are WSHSY and SAAADI. CDR3 nucleotides: TGCGCCAGCAGTGAAGGGACAGGGACTGAAGCTTTCTTT. Amino acids: CASSEGTGTEAFF.

V is TRBV20-1 and J is TRBJ1-5, with 7 bases aligning to TRBD1. Germline CDR1 and CDR2: DFQATT and SNEGSKA (reference sequence). Trimming removed 3 bases from V and 2 bases from J; junction bases left unmatched: 10. This CDR3 is built from 16 residues. The CDR3 nucleotides are TGCAGTGCTAGTGAACAGGGGAGGTTGGGCAATCAGCCCCAGCATTTT. Its protein product is CSASEQGRLGNQPQHF.

Written as DNA, the CDR3 is TGTGCCAGCAGCCTAGATCGCTATGGCTACACCTTC. Translated, it gives CASSLDRYGYTF. The V call is TRBV7-9, the J call TRBJ1-2, with D hard to call. The CDR3 is 12 amino acids. The germline V and J ends were trimmed by 5 bases and 4 bases, with 8 bases remaining between them. Germline V gene sequence: CDR1 SEHNR, CDR2 FQNEAQ (reference sequence).

This chain links TRBV2 with TRBJ2-3; 9 nucleotides line up with TRBD2. From germline, CDR1 is SNHLY and CDR2 FYNNEI. The junction had 6 bases not matched to a gene; V was cut back by 11 bases and J by 0 bases. CDR3 length: 14 amino acids. The CDR3 DNA is TGTGCCTGCATAGCGGGGGCAAGCACAGATACGCAGTATTTT. Amino acids: CACIAGASTDTQYF. Combining the CDR3 with reference TRBV2 and TRBJ2-3 gives the whole variable domain EPEVTQTPSHQVTQMGQEVILRCVPISNHLYFYWYRQILGQKVEFLVSFYNNEISEKSEIFDDQFSVERPDGSNFTLKIRSTKLEDSAMYFCACIAGASTDTQYFGPGTRLTVL.

The chain uses TRBV19 and TRBJ1-5; 8 nucleotides line up with TRBD1. The CDR3 spans 16 residues. CDR1 is LNHDA and CDR2 is SQIVND in the germline V gene (reference sequence). V lost 7 bases to trimming and J lost 2 bases; unmatched junction nucleotides: 10. As DNA, the CDR3 is TGTGCCAGTACCTCCGACAGGGGAAGGGGCAATCAGCCCCAGCATTTT. This gives the protein CASTSDRGRGNQPQHF.

This chain connects TRBV19 to TRBJ1-1; 9 nucleotides match TRBD1. V dropped 5 bases and J dropped 6; count of bases not matched to a gene: 10. The CDR3 is made up of 15 amino acids. In germline, CDR1 is LNHDA, CDR2 SQIVND (reference sequence). CDR3 protein: CASSASGTGISEAFF. In DNA, the CDR3 is TGTGCCAGTAGTGCATCCGGGACAGGGATATCTGAAGCTTTCTTT.

The V call is TRBV5-1, the J call TRBJ1-2; TRBD1 matches at 9 bases. The CDR3 is 13 amino acids. The trim removed 4 bases at V and 10 bases at J, leaving 8 bases unmatched. Germline V CDR1 and CDR2: SGHRS, YFSETQ. The CDR3 coding sequence is TGCGCCAGCAGCCAGGGACAGGGTACTGCCTACACCTTC. It encodes CASSQGQGTAYTF.

The chain links TRBV19 to TRBJ1-4, with D uncertain. Trimming removed 3 bases from V and 5 bases from J, with 7 bases in between. Germline CDR1 is LNHDA and CDR2 is SQIVND (reference sequence). CDR3 length: 13 amino acids. CDR3: CASSIQRNEKLFF. The CDR3 nucleotides read TGTGCCAGTAGTATTCAGCGGAATGAAAAACTGTTTTTT.

The V gene is TRBV11-3, the J gene TRBJ2-7; D may be TRBD2 (5 bases). This CDR3 contains 14 residues. Germline V gene data show CDR1 as SGHNT and CDR2 as YENEEA. V shed 1 base and J shed 5 bases, with 12 bases lying between them. CDR3 DNA: TGTGCCAGCAGCTTAGTAGATAGCGTAGACGAGCAGTACGTC. Residues: CASSLVDSVDEQYV.

This chain joins TRBV7-9 and TRBJ1-1; D not certain. Germline CDR1 is SEHNR and CDR2 is FQNEAQ (reference sequence). The V end was cut by 7 bases, the J end by 8 bases, with 14 bases between. This CDR3 has 12 amino acids. The CDR3: CASTPRAGEAFF. Here the CDR3 DNA reads TGTGCCAGCACCCCACGGGCGGGGGAAGCTTTCTTT.

CDR3 sequence reads: CASQGLGGYTF. Written as DNA, the CDR3 is TGTGCCAGCCAGGGGCTAGGTGGCTACACCTTC. The chain joins TRBV19 to TRBJ1-2, with TRBD1 as a possible D gene (6 bases). Looked up from germline, CDR1 is LNHDA and CDR2 is SQIVND (reference sequence). V was pared by 9 bases and J by 7 bases, with 12 bases between. The CDR3 consists of 11 residues. Using reference TRBV19 and TRBJ1-2 for the parts outside the CDR3, the full variable domain is DGGITQSPKYLFRKEGQNVTLSCEQNLNHDAMYWYRQDPGQGLRLIYYSQIVNDFQKGDIAEGYSVSREKKESFPLTVTSAQKNPTAFYLCASQGLGGYTFGSGTRLTVV.

This chain joins TRBV19 and TRBJ2-1; D is unclear. V dropped 6 bases and J dropped 9 bases, with 18 bases sitting between them. Germline CDR1 LNHDA, CDR2 SQIVND (reference sequence). CDR3 length equals 14 residues. The CDR3 loop is CASRERNDAGEQFF. In DNA, the CDR3 is TGTGCCAGTAGGGAGAGGAACGACGCCGGTGAGCAGTTCTTC.

The V and J genes are TRBV9 and TRBJ1-6; 9 nucleotides align to TRBD1. CDR1 SGDLS and CDR2 YYNGEE come from the germline V gene. V trimming: 3 bases; J trimming: 10 bases; junction bases outside the gene matches: 11. The CDR3 spans 16 residues. CDR3 coding DNA: TGTGCCAGCAGCGCTAACCCGGGACAGGGTTCATCACCCCTCCACTTT. Amino acid sequence: CASSANPGQGSSPLHF.